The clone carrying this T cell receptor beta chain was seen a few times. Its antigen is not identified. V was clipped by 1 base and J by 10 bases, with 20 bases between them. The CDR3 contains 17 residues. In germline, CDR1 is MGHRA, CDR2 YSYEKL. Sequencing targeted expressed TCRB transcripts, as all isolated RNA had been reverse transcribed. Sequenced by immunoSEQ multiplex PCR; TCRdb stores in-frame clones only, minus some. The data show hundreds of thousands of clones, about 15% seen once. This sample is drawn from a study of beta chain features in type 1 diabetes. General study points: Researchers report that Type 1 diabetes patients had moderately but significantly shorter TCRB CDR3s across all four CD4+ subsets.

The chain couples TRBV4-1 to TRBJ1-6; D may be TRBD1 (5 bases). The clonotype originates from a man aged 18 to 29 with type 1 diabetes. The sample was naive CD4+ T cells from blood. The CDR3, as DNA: TGCGCCAGCAGCCAAGTGGTCCAGGGAGGTTTTGGGTCACCCCTCCACTTT. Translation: CASSQVVQGGFGSPLHF.